These 2 T cell receptor beta chains share one sample of origin, sequenced in a study of blood T cell repertoires in COVID-19 (dated by TCRdb to the early 2020s). Library preparation was by the immunoSEQ multiplex PCR assay. Here the immuneACCESS table is served through TCRdb, limited to in-frame sequences with V and J called. Missing clones are a known gap in these copies; in checked studies unresolved V genes cover under half, and the rest lacks a known reason. The sample table shows under 200,000 clones, and nearly 90% are seen once. The ten largest clones take up around a fifth of the sample. The sequencing input was peripheral blood. The receptors here all came from a man aged 55-75 years with active or convalescent COVID-19.

This sequence joins TRBV2 and TRBJ2-1; TRBD2 matches at 10 bases. Trimming removed 6 bases from V and 6 bases from J; junction bases left unmatched: 11. This CDR3 has 16 amino acids. CDR1 SNHLY and CDR2 FYNNEI come from the germline V gene. The CDR3 sequence: CASRVAGGNFFNEQFF. For the CDR3, the DNA is TGTGCCAGCAGGGTAGCGGGGGGCAATTTCTTCAATGAGCAGTTCTTC.

The V and J genes are TRBV3-1 (or the pseudogene TRBV3-2) and TRBJ2-7; TRBD2 matches 11 bases. J was trimmed by 3 bases and V by 1 base; bases with no gene match: 5. The CDR3 length is 16 residues. Per the germline V gene, CDR1 is LGHDT and CDR2 is YNNKEL (reference sequence). Here the CDR3 DNA reads TGTGCCAGCAGCCAAGGCAATAGCGGGGGGGACTACGAGCAGTACTTC. It yields the protein CASSQGNSGGDYEQYF.